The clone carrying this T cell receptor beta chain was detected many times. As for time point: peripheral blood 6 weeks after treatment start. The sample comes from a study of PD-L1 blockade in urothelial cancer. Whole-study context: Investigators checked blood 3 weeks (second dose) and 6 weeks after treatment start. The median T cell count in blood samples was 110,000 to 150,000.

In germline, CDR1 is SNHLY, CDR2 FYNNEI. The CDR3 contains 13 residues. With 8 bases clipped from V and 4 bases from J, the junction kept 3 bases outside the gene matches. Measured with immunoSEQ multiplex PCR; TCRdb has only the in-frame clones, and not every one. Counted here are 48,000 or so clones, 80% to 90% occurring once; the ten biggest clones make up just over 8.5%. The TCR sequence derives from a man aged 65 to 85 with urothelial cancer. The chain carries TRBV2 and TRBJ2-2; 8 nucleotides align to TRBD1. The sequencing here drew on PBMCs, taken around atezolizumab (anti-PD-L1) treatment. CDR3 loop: CASRRGRTGELFF. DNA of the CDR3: TGTGCCAGCCGCAGGGGGCGCACCGGGGAGCTGTTTTTT.